One and the same sample provided the 27 T cell receptor beta chains below, sequenced in a study of CD8+ T cells in alopecia areata. Indicated treatment: oral pan-JAK inhibitor, 5-10 mg twice daily. Sequencing used cDNA as its template, made by extracting RNA and reverse transcribing it. Only in-frame clones appear in the TCRdb table, and some are missing; sequencing was by immunoSEQ multiplex PCR. The sample has about 200,000 clones, roughly 60% seen once. Sequenced here: CD4+ T cells sorted from blood, sampled around week 50, from a patient treated with tofacitinib. The receptors come from a human donor with alopecia areata.

The rearrangement links TRBV30 to TRBJ2-7, with 10 bases fitting TRBD1. Germline V gene lookup returns CDR1 GTSNPN and CDR2 SVGIG (reference sequence). This CDR3 comprises 13 residues. Unmatched junction bases numbered 4, after V lost 2 bases and J lost 6 bases. The chain's CDR3 is CAWSRGQGIEQYF. The CDR3 nucleotides are TGTGCCTGGAGTAGGGGACAGGGGATCGAGCAGTACTTC.

This clone has only a few counts. The same CDR3 arises from other DNA sequences in this sample as well. V usage is TRBV29-1 and J usage is TRBJ2-7; 7 bases line up with TRBD1. The CDR3 contains 13 residues. V gave up 4 bases and J gave up 2 bases; unmatched junction bases: 5. Germline V gene sequence: CDR1 SQVTM, CDR2 ANQGSEA. The CDR3 nucleotides read TGCAGCGTTGGACAGGGCGTTACCTACGAGCAGTACTTC. This gives the protein CSVGQGVTYEQYF.

This clone has a handful of counts. The chain combines TRBV29-1 with TRBJ2-1; D is perhaps TRBD1 (5 bases). This CDR3 has 13 amino acids. CDR1 and CDR2 (germline): SQVTM, ANQGSEA. V was clipped by 4 bases and J by 11 bases, with 18 bases between them. The CDR3 DNA reads TGCAGCGTTGTTATAGGTCGGCAGGGTAAGCAGTTCTTC. It codes for CSVVIGRQGKQFF.

The CDR3 loop is CASSLGGRETQYF. CDR3 nucleotide sequence: TGTGCCAGCAGCTTAGGAGGACGAGAGACCCAGTACTTC. The chain recombines TRBV11-2 with TRBJ2-5, with no clear D. The CDR3 covers 13 residues. CDR1 is SGHAT and CDR2 is FQNNGV in the germline V gene. V gave up 1 base and J gave up 4 bases, with 7 bases separating them. Supplemented by reference TRBV11-2 and TRBJ2-5, the full variable domain reads EAGVAQSPRYKIIEKRQSVAFWCNPISGHATLYWYQQILGQGPKLLIQFQNNGVVDDSQLPKDRFSAERLKGVDSTLKIQPAKLEDSAVYLCASSLGGRETQYFGPGTRLLVL.

V usage is TRBV25-1 and J usage is TRBJ1-6; TRBD1 might be the D (5 bases). Per germline, CDR1 MGHDK and CDR2 SYGVNS. This CDR3 is 14 amino acids long. Trimming left V 7 bases short and J 6 bases short, with 13 bases between. The CDR3 region is CASKSGPTNSPLHF. CDR3 DNA: TGTGCCAGCAAATCGGGGCCGACTAATTCACCCCTCCACTTT.

CDR3 sequence: CASSYNRGNEQFF. DNA for the CDR3: TGTGCCAGCAGTTACAACAGGGGCAATGAGCAGTTCTTC. V and J are TRBV6-6 and TRBJ2-1, with 7 bases matching TRBD1. Losses at the gene ends were 2 bases for V and 6 bases for J; bases not matched to a gene: 1. Germline V gene lookup returns CDR1 MNHNY and CDR2 SVGAGI (reference sequence). This CDR3 region has 13 residues.

V usage is TRBV15 and J usage is TRBJ2-7, with 7 bases aligning to TRBD1. The CDR3 has 13 residues. The germline V gene encodes CDR1 LNHNV and CDR2 YYDKDF (reference sequence). Trimming cost V 6 bases and J 0 bases; bases outside gene matches: 2. CDR3 region: CATRDRNSYEQYF. CDR3 in DNA: TGTGCCACCAGGGACAGGAACTCCTACGAGCAGTACTTC.

This clone has just one count. The chain carries TRBV19 and TRBJ1-4; 9 bases match TRBD1. This CDR3 spans 14 amino acids. CDR1 LNHDA and CDR2 SQIVND come from the germline V gene (reference sequence). V was pared by 8 bases and J by 5 bases, with 6 bases of the junction left unmatched. CDR3 amino acids: CASRTGGKNEKLFF. CDR3 bases: TGTGCCAGTCGCACAGGGGGCAAGAATGAAAAACTGTTTTTT.

This clone has more than one count but fewer than ten. The chain combines TRBV7-2 with TRBJ2-1; TRBD2 is a possible D gene (6 bases). Germline V gives CDR1 SGHTA, CDR2 FQGNSA. V was clipped by 1 base and J by 6 bases, with 10 bases between them. CDR3 size: 14 residues. The CDR3 protein is CASSLGLVGNEQFF. The CDR3, as DNA: TGTGCCAGCAGCTTAGGACTAGTTGGCAATGAGCAGTTCTTC.

This sequence joins TRBV30 and TRBJ1-1; weak D call: TRBD1 (5 bases). The V gene lost 4 bases and the J gene lost 7 bases, with 13 bases spanning the gap. Germline CDR1 and CDR2: GTSNPN and SVGIG (reference sequence). The CDR3 has 12 residues. The CDR3 bases are TGTGCCTGGACACCCGGGGGAAGTGAAGCTTTCTTT. Its translation: CAWTPGGSEAFF.

This clone showed up many times. J is TRBJ2-2 and V is TRBV7-9; 10 bases agree with TRBD1. Germline V lookup: CDR1 SEHNR, CDR2 FQNEAQ (reference sequence). The CDR3 covers 15 residues. The V and J ends lost 8 bases and 0 bases, in that order; junction bases with no gene match: 3. CDR3 in amino acids: CASGTGVSNTGELFF. In DNA form, the CDR3 reads TGTGCCAGCGGGACAGGGGTCTCGAACACCGGGGAGCTGTTTTTT.

The chain carries TRBV2 and TRBJ1-1, with D possibly TRBD1 on 5 matching bases. Germline V gene sequence: CDR1 SNHLY, CDR2 FYNNEI. CDR3 length: 12 residues. Trimming pared 7 bases from V and 4 bases from J, leaving 10 bases between. CDR3 loop: CASNWGGTEAFF. The CDR3 DNA is TGTGCCAGCAACTGGGGCGGCACTGAAGCTTTCTTT.

The V call is TRBV5-1, the J call TRBJ2-1, with 8 bases lining up with TRBD2. Germline values: CDR1 SGHRS, CDR2 YFSETQ. V lost 7 bases to trimming and J lost 0 bases; unmatched junction nucleotides: 18. The CDR3 is made up of 19 amino acids. The CDR3 DNA follows: TGCGCCAGCTCGCTCCGGTCCGCGGGGGGAGGTCGCTCCTACAATGAGCAGTTCTTC. Encoded protein: CASSLRSAGGGRSYNEQFF.

The rearrangement joins TRBV29-1 to TRBJ2-6; either TRBD1 or TRBD2 may supply D (6 bases each). Germline CDR1 SQVTM, CDR2 ANQGSEA. V was pared by 4 bases and J by 5 bases, with 15 bases between. CDR3 size: 15 residues. The CDR3 region has the DNA TGCAGCGTTGGAGGAGGGGGGTTTAGGGCCAACGTCCTGACTTTC. This gives the protein CSVGGGGFRANVLTF.

The rearrangement links TRBV7-9 to TRBJ2-2, with TRBD2 identical over 10 bases. Germline V gene lookup returns CDR1 SEHNR and CDR2 FQNEAQ (reference sequence). This CDR3 has 14 amino acids. The V and J ends lost 8 bases and 5 bases, in that order; junction bases with no gene match: 5. The CDR3 coding sequence is TGTGCCAGCTGGAGCGGGGGGGCGACCGGGGAGCTGTTTTTT. It translates to CASWSGGATGELFF.

This chain connects TRBV9 to TRBJ1-2; TRBD1 matches at 7 bases. The CDR3 is 14 amino acids. The J segment lost 6 bases and the V segment lost 4 bases, leaving 9 bases of the junction unmatched. The germline V gene encodes CDR1 SGDLS and CDR2 YYNGEE. CDR3 in DNA: TGTGCCAGCAGCTTTCGACAGGGCAACAATGGCTACACCTTC. Its translation is CASSFRQGNNGYTF. Supplemented by reference TRBV9 and TRBJ1-2, the full variable domain reads DSGVTQTPKHLITATGQRVTLRCSPRSGDLSVYWYQQSLDQGLQFLIQYYNGEERAKGNILERFSAQQFPDLHSELNLSSLELGDSALYFCASSFRQGNNGYTFGSGTRLTVV.

The gene calls are TRBV11-2 and TRBJ2-5; D call uncertain. This CDR3 comprises 15 residues. Trimming stripped 5 bases from V and 1 base from J, with 14 bases between. CDR1 and CDR2 (germline): SGHAT, FQNNGV. Written as DNA, the CDR3 is TGTGCCAGCAGCCACGAGGTCCCGCTCCAAGAGACCCAGTACTTC. Amino acid sequence: CASSHEVPLQETQYF.

The chain employs TRBV30 and TRBJ1-2; TRBD1 might be the D (5 bases). Trimming left V 1 base short and J 7 bases short, with 16 bases between. CDR1 GTSNPN and CDR2 SVGIG come from the germline V gene (reference sequence). The CDR3 runs 14 residues. CDR3 sequence: CAWSGDARRGGYTF. CDR3 nucleotide sequence: TGTGCCTGGAGTGGGGACGCACGGCGTGGTGGCTACACCTTC.

The table lists this clone with a count of one. This chain links TRBV15 with TRBJ1-5; no firm D call. The CDR3 is 14 amino acids. CDR1 is LNHNV, CDR2 YYDKDF, per germline (reference sequence). Trimming pared 5 bases from V and 4 bases from J, leaving 12 bases between. In DNA form, the CDR3 reads TGTGCCACCAGCGGAGCCTTGGGAAATCAGCCCCAGCATTTT. Protein: CATSGALGNQPQHF.

This rearrangement joins TRBV29-1 to TRBJ1-4; 7 bases map to TRBD1. There are 13 residues in the CDR3. After removal of 2 bases from V and 8 bases from J, the junction contained 5 bases not matched to a gene. Germline CDR1 is SQVTM and CDR2 is ANQGSEA. CDR3 loop: CSVERQGEEKLFF. The CDR3 nucleotides read TGCAGCGTTGAAAGGCAGGGGGAAGAAAAACTGTTTTTT.

The V gene is TRBV7-2, the J gene TRBJ2-7; TRBD1 aligns across 7 bases. This CDR3 comprises 14 residues. Germline V gene lookup returns CDR1 SGHTA and CDR2 FQGNSA. Unmatched junction bases numbered 4, after V lost 1 base and J lost 4 bases. In nucleotides, the CDR3 is TGTGCCAGCAGCTTAGGCATACAGGGGTACGAGCAGTACTTC. It translates to CASSLGIQGYEQYF. Drawing the rest from reference TRBV7-2 and TRBJ2-7, the complete variable domain is GAGVSQSPSNKVTEKGKDVELRCDPISGHTALYWYRQSLGQGLEFLIYFQGNSAPDKSGLPSDRFSAERTGGSVSTLTIQRTQQEDSAVYLCASSLGIQGYEQYFGPGTRLTVT.

V gene TRBV7-7 combines with J gene TRBJ1-5; no firm D call. Germline CDR1 and CDR2: SSHAT and FNYEAQ (reference sequence). The CDR3 runs to 13 residues. Trimming cost V 4 bases and J 7 bases, with 11 bases left between them. The CDR3 DNA reads TGTGCCAGCAGCTACAACCTCACGCAGCCCCAGCATTTT. The encoded protein is CASSYNLTQPQHF.

Of note for this clone: At one boundary the junction diverges from the germline segment, which might be a read error. The J gene is TRBJ1-1, the V gene TRBV30, with D hard to call. The CDR3 covers 14 residues. CDR1 and CDR2 from the germline V gene are GTSNPN and SVGIG (reference sequence). The DNA for the CDR3 is TGTGCCTGGACCCGCCTTGCCGAGAACGCTGAAGCTTTCTTT. It codes for CAWTRLAENAEAFF.

V and J are TRBV11-2 and TRBJ2-1; D is unresolved. The CDR3 consists of 14 residues. Per germline, CDR1 SGHAT and CDR2 FQNNGV. Trimming removed 0 bases from V and 7 bases from J, with 10 bases in between. CDR3 loop: CASSLDQLLNEQFF. CDR3 bases: TGTGCCAGCAGCTTAGATCAGTTATTAAATGAGCAGTTCTTC.

CDR3 coding DNA: TGTGCCAGCGGCACTGCAGGGGATACGCAGTATTTT. The encoded protein is CASGTAGDTQYF. The gene calls are TRBV7-2 and TRBJ2-3; maybe TRBD1 (5 bases). Germline V gene lookup returns CDR1 SGHTA and CDR2 FQGNSA. The CDR3 is made up of 12 amino acids. Trimming removed 8 bases at V and 6 bases at J, with 12 bases between. Combining the CDR3 with reference TRBV7-2 and TRBJ2-3 gives the whole variable domain GAGVSQSPSNKVTEKGKDVELRCDPISGHTALYWYRQSLGQGLEFLIYFQGNSAPDKSGLPSDRFSAERTGGSVSTLTIQRTQQEDSAVYLCASGTAGDTQYFGPGTRLTVL.

The chain combines TRBV30 with TRBJ2-3; D ambiguous. Trimming took 5 bases from V and 0 from J, leaving 15 bases between them. The CDR3 spans 15 residues. The V gene's germline CDR1 is GTSNPN and CDR2 SVGIG (reference sequence). The DNA of the CDR3 is TGTGCCTGGGAAACTTCTATTTCTAGCACAGATACGCAGTATTTT. This codes for CAWETSISSTDTQYF.

The chain carries TRBV5-6 and TRBJ2-1; D uncertain. Germline assignment: CDR1 SGHDT and CDR2 YYEEEE. V was trimmed by 3 bases and J by 10 bases, leaving 11 bases between them. The CDR3 has 12 amino acids. The CDR3 region has the DNA TGTGCCAGCAGCTACGGTTTCGGGGAGCAGTTCTTC. Residues: CASSYGFGEQFF.